This T cell receptor (beta chain) comes out of a study of blood T cell repertoires in COVID-19. Background on the study: T cells, B-cell-depleted T cells, or PBMCs supplied cDNA or gDNA.

Data came from immunoSEQ multiplex PCR; TCRdb stores just in-frame clones and leaves some out. The data hold some 120,000 clones, with approximately 81% observed a single time. The TCR sequence derives from a man aged 80 or over with COVID-19, enrolled during active disease. Sequenced input: peripheral blood.

The CDR3 nucleotides read TGTGCCAGCAGCCCCGGGTTAGCGACTTACGAGCAGTACTTC. Protein sequence: CASSPGLATYEQYF. This chain links TRBV28 with TRBJ2-7; weak D call: TRBD2 (5 bases). V dropped 6 bases and J dropped 4 bases, with 16 bases sitting between them. The germline CDR1 and CDR2 sequences are MDHEN and SYDVKM. The CDR3 length is 14 residues.